The source of this T cell receptor beta chain is a study of cytomegalovirus exposure and HLA in healthy donors. Study-wide context: Roughly 92 million unique TCRs, all from HLA-typed donors, were included in an early release of the data.

With V trimmed by 4 bases and J by 3 bases, 7 bases remained unmatched. The CDR3 contains 16 residues. Germline V gives CDR1 SGHAT, CDR2 FQNNGV. As for this clone: Its antigen is not identified.

PCR used 60 Vbeta primers and 13 Jbeta primers. Sequencing used immunoSEQ multiplex PCR; TCRdb keeps in-frame clones, though not all of them. The profile shows 100,000 to 150,000 clones, roughly 80% of them singletons. Study observations and caveats: In a later analysis, HLA-associated beta chains showed higher expansion and lower generation probabilities than comparable chains. Accurate predictions that matched the HLA-A and HLA-B alleles of most subjects were reportedly made from TCR beta sequences.

Sample: PBMCs. This sequence was found in a man aged 30-40 years in good health and CMV-seropositive. This chain joins TRBV11-2 and TRBJ2-3; 10 nucleotides agree with TRBD2. Here the CDR3 reads CASSSGGLASTDTQYF. Here the CDR3 DNA reads TGTGCCAGCAGCTCCGGGGGACTAGCGTCGACAGATACGCAGTATTTT.